The 30 T cell receptor beta chains reported below all come from one sample, sequenced in a study of OX40 agonist ivuxolimab in advanced cancers. This table comes from immunoSEQ multiplex PCR, and its TCRdb copy is limited to in-frame clones, with some not included. This sample has 85,000 to 100,000 clones; about 87% occur once, and the top ten carry 0.65% to 0.95%. The material was CD4+ or CD8+ T cells sorted from blood, obtained in a trial of the OX40 agonist ivuxolimab. The source of these receptors is an adult with an advanced solid tumor such as melanoma, head and neck, liver or kidney cancer.

CDR3 protein: CASRPGTGRIRYKAFF. The CDR3 coding sequence is TGTGCCAGCAGGCCTGGGACAGGGAGAATTAGGTATAAAGCTTTCTTT. The chain joins TRBV28 to TRBJ1-1; the match to TRBD1 covers 9 bases. Germline CDR1 and CDR2: MDHEN and SYDVKM. Trimming at V came to 6 bases and at J to 9 bases, leaving 17 bases not matched to a gene. The CDR3 runs 16 residues.

This clone showed up just a few times. DNA for the CDR3: TGTGCCAGCAGCCCTCTGGAGGGGGAGACCCAGTACTTC. Its protein is CASSPLEGETQYF. The genes are TRBV5-4 and TRBJ2-5; a weak D match, TRBD2 (6 bases). V lost 4 bases to trimming and J lost 5 bases, with 12 bases between them. This CDR3 has 13 amino acids. CDR1 and CDR2 from the germline V gene are SGHNT and YYREEE (reference sequence).

The chain is built from TRBV10-3 and TRBJ2-7, with D possibly matching TRBD1 (6 bases). This CDR3 region has 15 residues. V was pared by 6 bases and J by 3 bases, with 18 bases between. Germline-derived CDR1 and CDR2 are ENHRY and SYGVKD. CDR3 residues: CAISNPGQISYEQYF. The DNA of the CDR3 is TGTGCCATCAGCAACCCCGGACAGATTAGCTACGAGCAGTACTTC.

The chain has TRBV7-8 and TRBJ2-5; either TRBD1 or TRBD2 may fit D (5 bases each). The CDR3 length is 14 residues. Germline CDR1 and CDR2: SGHVS and FQNEAQ. V shed 6 bases and J shed 2 bases, with 13 bases lying between them. CDR3 sequence (DNA): TGTGCCAGCAGTTCCGGGACGGGACAAGAGACCCAGTACTTC. Translated, it gives CASSSGTGQETQYF.

The J gene is TRBJ1-3, the V gene TRBV28; no clear D. This CDR3 comprises 13 residues. Germline V gene lookup returns CDR1 MDHEN and CDR2 SYDVKM. V lost 5 bases, J lost 0 bases, and 5 bases lay in between. The CDR3 region is CASSPSSGNTIYF. Here the CDR3 DNA reads TGTGCCAGCAGTCCAAGCTCTGGAAACACCATATATTTT.

The rearrangement links TRBV5-1 to TRBJ1-3, with D possibly being TRBD1 (5 bases). V lost 0 bases, J lost 0 bases, and 10 bases lay in between. The germline CDR1 and CDR2 sequences are SGHRS and YFSETQ. CDR3 length: 16 residues. CDR3 coding DNA: TGCGCCAGCAGCTTGGCCATGGGGGTCTCTGGAAACACCATATATTTT. Its translation: CASSLAMGVSGNTIYF.

The chain combines TRBV19 with TRBJ1-5; D perhaps matches TRBD1 (6 bases). Germline CDR1 is LNHDA and CDR2 is SQIVND (reference sequence). The CDR3 covers 14 residues. V lost 7 bases to trimming and J lost 7 bases, with 17 bases between them. In nucleotides, the CDR3 is TGTGCCAGTACCCGCCAGCCCGGGGGCCAGCCCCAGCATTTT. Translating gives CASTRQPGGQPQHF.

V is TRBV19 and J is TRBJ1-4; D unclear. Germline V gene lookup returns CDR1 LNHDA and CDR2 SQIVND (reference sequence). V was trimmed by 3 bases and J by 6 bases, leaving 8 bases between them. CDR3 length equals 13 residues. CDR3 bases: TGTGCCAGTAGTATGGCCTATGATGAAAAACTGTTTTTT. Protein product: CASSMAYDEKLFF. Using reference TRBV19 and TRBJ1-4 for the parts outside the CDR3, the full variable domain is DGGITQSPKYLFRKEGQNVTLSCEQNLNHDAMYWYRQDPGQGLRLIYYSQIVNDFQKGDIAEGYSVSREKKESFPLTVTSAQKNPTAFYLCASSMAYDEKLFFGSGTQLSVL.

CDR3 bases: TGTGCCTGGAGCACAATTTACAATGAGCAGTTCTTC. Translating it yields CAWSTIYNEQFF. V usage is TRBV30 and J usage is TRBJ2-1; D ambiguous. The CDR3 has 12 amino acids. With 3 bases removed from V and 4 bases from J, the gap between germline ends came to 7 bases. Germline V gene lookup returns CDR1 GTSNPN and CDR2 SVGIG (reference sequence).

This clone was picked up one time. The rearrangement links TRBV10-3 to TRBJ2-2; 9 positions agree with TRBD2. The CDR3 has 15 amino acids. The germline V gene has CDR1 ENHRY and CDR2 SYGVKD. V was pared by 3 bases and J by 5 bases, with 4 bases of the junction left unmatched. The CDR3: CAISEAGGNTGELFF. CDR3 DNA sequence: TGTGCCATCAGTGAAGCGGGGGGAAATACCGGGGAGCTGTTTTTT.

J is TRBJ1-2 and V is TRBV20-1; no reliable D call. This CDR3 contains 11 residues. Germline V gene lookup returns CDR1 DFQATT and CDR2 SNEGSKA (reference sequence). V was shortened by 5 bases and J by 8 bases, with 12 bases between the two germline ends. The CDR3 loop is CSARLGEGYTF. CDR3 coding DNA: TGCAGTGCTCGGCTTGGGGAGGGCTACACCTTC.

The gene calls are TRBV21-1 and TRBJ2-7; TRBD1 is the table's D call and was not checked against the DNA. TRBV21-1 is a known pseudogene. The CDR3 sequence is 16 residues long. CDR3 protein: CASSPRDRVRPYEQYF. DNA of the CDR3: TGTGCCAGCAGCCCTCGTGACAGGGTAAGGCCCTACGAGCAGTACTTC.

This clone was found a few times. This sequence joins TRBV11-2 and TRBJ1-5; no definite D call. Trimming pared 5 bases from V and 0 bases from J, leaving 14 bases between. CDR1 SGHAT and CDR2 FQNNGV come from the germline V gene. The CDR3 spans 16 residues. CDR3 residues: CASSLSPTGSNQPQHF. The CDR3 DNA sequence: TGTGCCAGCAGCCTATCCCCAACTGGTAGCAATCAGCCCCAGCATTTT.

The chain carries TRBV5-8 and TRBJ1-4; D is unresolved. Per the germline V gene, CDR1 is SGHTS and CDR2 is YDEGEE. Between the trimmed V and J ends, which lost 1 base and 3 bases, there was a span of 10 bases. This CDR3 comprises 15 residues. CDR3: CASSLQYSSNEKLFF. As DNA, the CDR3 is TGTGCCAGCAGCTTGCAATATAGCTCTAATGAAAAACTGTTTTTT.

The rearrangement joins TRBV29-1 to TRBJ2-3, with 7 bases fitting TRBD1. Germline CDR1 SQVTM, CDR2 ANQGSEA. Trimming cost V 4 bases and J 5 bases; bases outside gene matches: 9. This CDR3 is 14 amino acids long. Here the CDR3 DNA reads TGCAGCGTTGTAGAGGGGGCCCTCCAAGATACGCAGTATTTT. Its translation is CSVVEGALQDTQYF.

V gene TRBV10-1 combines with J gene TRBJ2-7; D possibly uses TRBD1 or TRBD2 (5 bases each). The V and J ends lost 3 bases and 0 bases respectively, with 12 bases between them. CDR1 and CDR2 (germline): WNHNN, SYGVQD (reference sequence). The CDR3 covers 15 residues. The CDR3 protein is CASSEGAGSSYEQYF. Here the CDR3 DNA reads TGCGCCAGCAGTGAAGGGGCAGGGAGCTCCTACGAGCAGTACTTC.

The sample holds many counts of this clone. The chain joins TRBV10-3 to TRBJ1-2, with 7 bases that match TRBD1. The V gene end was trimmed by 2 bases and the J gene end by 8 bases; junction bases not matched to a gene: 11. Germline V gene data show CDR1 as ENHRY and CDR2 as SYGVKD. CDR3 size: 15 residues. In nucleotides, the CDR3 is TGTGCCATCAGTGAGATGCGGGGTGACAGGGAGGGCTACACCTTC. Amino acid sequence: CAISEMRGDREGYTF.

The V gene is TRBV28, the J gene TRBJ1-4; TRBD1 matches at 8 bases. CDR3 size: 15 residues. Germline trimming cut 0 bases from V and 6 bases from J; bases unmatched to any gene: 3. From germline, CDR1 is MDHEN and CDR2 SYDVKM. The CDR3 DNA sequence: TGTGCCAGCAGTTTATGGGGGACAGGTCATGAAAAACTGTTTTTT. Translating gives CASSLWGTGHEKLFF.

The V call is TRBV2, the J call TRBJ1-5; D is undetermined. Germline V CDR1 and CDR2: SNHLY, FYNNEI. V was shortened by 4 bases and J by 2 bases, with 6 bases between the two germline ends. This CDR3 region has 13 residues. CDR3 coding DNA: TGTGCCAGCAGTGGGGAGGGCAATCAGCCCCAGCATTTT. It translates to CASSGEGNQPQHF.

This chain joins TRBV7-2 and TRBJ2-3; unclear D gene. Germline-derived CDR1 and CDR2 are SGHTA and FQGNSA. The V gene lost 5 bases and the J gene lost 7 bases, with 13 bases spanning the gap. The CDR3 totals 13 residues. The CDR3 DNA follows: TGTGCCAGCAGCACCGGACCGGGCAATACGCAGTATTTT. It yields the protein CASSTGPGNTQYF.

The chain is built from TRBV7-9 and TRBJ2-1, with D unresolved. Germline loops: CDR1 SEHNR, CDR2 FQNEAQ (reference sequence). This CDR3 has 16 residues. Deletions cut 2 bases from V and 2 bases from J, with 13 bases between. Written as DNA, the CDR3 is TGTGCCAGCAGCTTACAGTCGCTGCGGCCCTACAATGAGCAGTTCTTC. Its protein is CASSLQSLRPYNEQFF.

The chain uses TRBV2 and TRBJ2-3, with 9 bases fitting TRBD1. The V gene end was trimmed by 1 base and the J gene end by 5 bases; junction bases not matched to a gene: 7. Looked up from germline, CDR1 is SNHLY and CDR2 is FYNNEI. The CDR3 runs to 16 residues. CDR3 residues: CASSEGVDRGEDTQYF. In nucleotides, the CDR3 is TGTGCCAGCAGTGAAGGCGTGGACAGGGGAGAAGATACGCAGTATTTT.

V usage is TRBV6-6 and J usage is TRBJ1-1; unclear D gene. Germline V lookup: CDR1 MNHNY, CDR2 SVGAGI (reference sequence). CDR3 length: 14 residues. V lost 6 bases and J 11 bases, leaving 22 bases between the germline ends. CDR3 residues: CASSLHRDLEWAFF. The CDR3 DNA is TGTGCCAGCAGCCTACACCGGGATCTGGAGTGGGCTTTCTTT.

CDR3 sequence: CASSLEGPYSNQPQHF. CDR3 in DNA: TGTGCCAGCAGCTTAGAGGGGCCCTATAGCAATCAGCCCCAGCATTTT. The gene calls are TRBV7-8 and TRBJ1-5, with D perhaps TRBD1 (5 bases). V gave up 1 base and J gave up 0 bases, with 10 bases separating them. Germline lookup yields CDR1 SGHVS and CDR2 FQNEAQ. This CDR3 spans 16 amino acids.

The chain has TRBV19 and TRBJ2-5, with 11 bases lining up with TRBD2. The CDR3 length is 15 residues. V shed 6 bases and J 5 bases; nucleotides not matched to a gene: 8. CDR1 and CDR2 from the germline V gene are LNHDA and SQIVND (reference sequence). Here the CDR3 reads CASRSLAGGSETQYF. The CDR3 coding sequence is TGTGCCAGTAGATCCCTAGCGGGGGGCAGTGAGACCCAGTACTTC. Full variable domain (remainder filled in from reference TRBV19 and TRBJ2-5): DGGITQSPKYLFRKEGQNVTLSCEQNLNHDAMYWYRQDPGQGLRLIYYSQIVNDFQKGDIAEGYSVSREKKESFPLTVTSAQKNPTAFYLCASRSLAGGSETQYFGPGTRLLVL.

The chain has TRBV4-2 and TRBJ1-1; D not resolved. V was pared by 2 bases and J by 0 bases, with 7 bases between. Per germline, CDR1 LGHNA and CDR2 YNFKEQ. CDR3 size: 14 residues. CDR3: CASSQKNMNTEAFF. The CDR3 coding sequence is TGTGCCAGCAGCCAAAAGAATATGAACACTGAAGCTTTCTTT.

This chain's CDR3 is CAWSREDRVNSPLHF. The DNA for the CDR3 is TGTGCCTGGAGTCGAGAGGACAGGGTAAATTCACCCCTCCACTTT. This chain connects TRBV30 to TRBJ1-6; 8 bases are a match to TRBD1. V dropped 2 bases and J dropped 7; count of bases not matched to a gene: 7. CDR1 and CDR2 from the germline V gene are GTSNPN and SVGIG (reference sequence). The CDR3 runs 15 residues.

The rearrangement joins TRBV19 to TRBJ2-3, with TRBD2 matching 9 bases. Germline V lookup: CDR1 LNHDA, CDR2 SQIVND (reference sequence). The CDR3 has 14 residues. The ends lost 10 bases at V and 3 bases at J; junction bases unmatched: 8. The CDR3 DNA reads as TGTGCCACCGCTAGCGGGGATTTGACAGATACGCAGTATTTT. Protein: CATASGDLTDTQYF.

This sequence joins TRBV19 and TRBJ2-1; 8 bases are shared with TRBD1. This CDR3 contains 17 residues. Germline-derived CDR1 and CDR2 are LNHDA and SQIVND (reference sequence). Trimming took 3 bases from V and 7 from J; bases not matched to a gene: 14. CDR3 sequence: CASSMGTLRTGSNEQFF. The DNA of the CDR3 is TGTGCCAGTAGTATGGGCACCTTACGGACAGGGTCGAATGAGCAGTTCTTC.

The rearrangement uses TRBV29-1 and TRBJ1-1, with 9 bases that match TRBD1. The length of the CDR3 is 9 residues. V shed 6 bases, J shed 11 bases, and the junction held 1 base outside the gene matches. Germline loops: CDR1 SQVTM, CDR2 ANQGSEA. The CDR3 DNA is TGCAGCGTGGGACAGGGCGCTTTCTTT. This translates into CSVGQGAFF.